This TCR beta chain was retrieved from a study of OX40 agonist ivuxolimab in advanced cancers. Study at large: Participants, 70% to 90% male, averaged approximately 60 years of age, ranging from about 23 to 85. The study, taken as a whole, reports: Some patients without response likewise showed low normalized clonal expansion. Researchers report that CD8+ T cells had, on average, more expanded clones than CD4+.

About this clone itself: The antigen remains unidentified.

Sequenced by immunoSEQ multiplex PCR; TCRdb stores in-frame clones only, minus some. The sample lists approximately 79,000 clones, 92% seen once, with 8.5% to 9% in the top ten. Patients were excluded for autoimmune disease history or systemic immunosuppression. The CDR3 is 16 amino acids. V shed 6 bases and J 3 bases; nucleotides not matched to a gene: 14. Per germline, CDR1 SNHLY and CDR2 FYNNEI. The sample in question was CD4+ or CD8+ T cells sorted from blood, obtained in a trial of the OX40 agonist ivuxolimab. V usage is TRBV2 and J usage is TRBJ2-7; 7 positions match TRBD2. The sequence derives from an adult with an advanced solid tumor such as melanoma, head and neck, liver or kidney cancer. This chain's CDR3 is CASRHTTSADYYEQYF. The CDR3 DNA reads TGTGCCAGCAGACATACAACTAGCGCGGATTACTACGAGCAGTACTTC.